The text below deals with one T cell receptor beta chain. The data belong to a study of blood T cell repertoires in COVID-19. The method was immunoSEQ multiplex PCR; TCRdb's version includes in-frame clones alone and lacks a portion of them. The data contain about 290,000 clones, about nine tenths of them singletons. V was clipped by 4 bases and J by 0 bases, with 13 bases between them. The germline CDR1 and CDR2 sequences are SGHRS and YFSETQ. The CDR3 contains 15 residues. The TCR was taken from a woman in her twenties or thirties with active or convalescent COVID-19. The chain employs TRBV5-1 and TRBJ1-1; TRBD1 might be the D (5 bases). Material for sequencing was peripheral blood. CDR3 region: CASSPRTPMNTEAFF. The CDR3 nucleotides read TGCGCCAGCAGCCCTAGGACACCTATGAACACTGAAGCTTTCTTT.